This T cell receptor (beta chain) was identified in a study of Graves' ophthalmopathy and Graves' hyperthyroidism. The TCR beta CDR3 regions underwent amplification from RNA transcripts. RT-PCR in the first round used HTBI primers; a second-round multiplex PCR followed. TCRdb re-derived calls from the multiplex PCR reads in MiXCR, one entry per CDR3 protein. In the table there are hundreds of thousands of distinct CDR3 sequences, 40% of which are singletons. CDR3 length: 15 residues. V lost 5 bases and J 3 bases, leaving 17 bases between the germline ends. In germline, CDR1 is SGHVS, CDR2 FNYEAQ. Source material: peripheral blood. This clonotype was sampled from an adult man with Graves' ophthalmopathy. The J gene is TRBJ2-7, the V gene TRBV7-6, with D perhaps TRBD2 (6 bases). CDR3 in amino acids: CASSQGLDRYYEQYF. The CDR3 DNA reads TGTGCCAGCAGCCAGGGACTCGACAGATACTACGAGCAGTACTTC.